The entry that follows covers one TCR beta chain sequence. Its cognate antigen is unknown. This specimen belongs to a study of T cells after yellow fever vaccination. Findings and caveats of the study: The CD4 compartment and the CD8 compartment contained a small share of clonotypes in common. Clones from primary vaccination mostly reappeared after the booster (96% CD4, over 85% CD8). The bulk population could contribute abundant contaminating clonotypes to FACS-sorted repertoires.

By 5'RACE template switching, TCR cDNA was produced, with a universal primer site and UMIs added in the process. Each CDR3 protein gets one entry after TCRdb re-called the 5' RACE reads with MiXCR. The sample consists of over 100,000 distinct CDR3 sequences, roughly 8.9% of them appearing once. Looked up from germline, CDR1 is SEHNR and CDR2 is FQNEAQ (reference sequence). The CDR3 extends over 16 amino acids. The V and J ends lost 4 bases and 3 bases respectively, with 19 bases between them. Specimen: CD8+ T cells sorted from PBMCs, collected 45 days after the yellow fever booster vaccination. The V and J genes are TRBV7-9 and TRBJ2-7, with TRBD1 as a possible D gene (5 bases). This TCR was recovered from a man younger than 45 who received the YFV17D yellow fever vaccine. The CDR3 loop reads CASSSAQGYSGYEQYF. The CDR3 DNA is TGTGCCAGCAGCTCTGCCCAGGGATACTCAGGCTACGAGCAGTACTTC.